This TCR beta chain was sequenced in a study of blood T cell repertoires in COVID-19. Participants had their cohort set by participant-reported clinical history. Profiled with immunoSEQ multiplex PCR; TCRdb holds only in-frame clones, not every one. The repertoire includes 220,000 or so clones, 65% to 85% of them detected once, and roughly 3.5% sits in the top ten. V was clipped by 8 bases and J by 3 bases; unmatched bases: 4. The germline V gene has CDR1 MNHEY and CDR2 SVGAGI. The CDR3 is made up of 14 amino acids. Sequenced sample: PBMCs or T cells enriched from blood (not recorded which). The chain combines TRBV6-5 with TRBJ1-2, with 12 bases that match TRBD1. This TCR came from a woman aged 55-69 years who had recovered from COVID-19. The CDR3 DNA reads TGTGCCAGCCGGGACAGGGGGCTGGACTATGGCTACACCTTC. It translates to CASRDRGLDYGYTF.